The T cell receptor (beta chain) under discussion was sequenced for a study of T-cell reconstitution after alpha-beta-depleted transplantation in children. Unique molecular identifiers tagged the TCRbeta library. MiXCR, applied by TCRdb to the PCR reads, yields one record per CDR3 protein. The sample lists over 550,000 distinct CDR3 sequences; about 10% were seen once. CDR1 is SGDLS and CDR2 is YYNGEE in the germline V gene. V trimming: 2 bases; J trimming: 6 bases; junction bases outside the gene matches: 7. This CDR3 contains 15 residues. In regard to this clonotype: This sequence may be a read error, since a much larger clone differs from it by one base.

The receptor's source is a human donor who donated a stem cell graft to a child with acute myeloid leukemia. This sequence joins TRBV9 and TRBJ2-3; 9 positions agree with TRBD2. The starting material was PBMCs from the stem cell graft donor, obtained from the stem cell graft. The CDR3 here is CASSVIAGEGDTQYF. CDR3 DNA: TGTGCCAGCAGCGTCATAGCGGGAGAGGGGGATACGCAGTATTTT.